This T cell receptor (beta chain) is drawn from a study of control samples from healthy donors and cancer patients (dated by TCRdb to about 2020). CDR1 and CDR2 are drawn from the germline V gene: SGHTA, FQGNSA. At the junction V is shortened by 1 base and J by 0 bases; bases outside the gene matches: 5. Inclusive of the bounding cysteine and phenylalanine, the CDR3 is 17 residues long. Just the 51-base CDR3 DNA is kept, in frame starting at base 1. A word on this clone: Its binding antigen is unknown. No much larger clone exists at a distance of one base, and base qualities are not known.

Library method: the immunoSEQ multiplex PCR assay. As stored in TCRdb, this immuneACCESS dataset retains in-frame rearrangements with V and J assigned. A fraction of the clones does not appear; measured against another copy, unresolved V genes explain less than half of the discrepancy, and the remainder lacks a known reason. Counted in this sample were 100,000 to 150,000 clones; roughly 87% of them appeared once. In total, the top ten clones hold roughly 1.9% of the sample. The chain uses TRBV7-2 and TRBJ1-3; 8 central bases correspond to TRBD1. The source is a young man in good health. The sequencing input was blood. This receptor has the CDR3 CASSLEQGALSGNTIYF. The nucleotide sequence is TGTGCCAGCAGCTTAGAGCAGGGGGCCCTCTCTGGAAACACCATATATTTT.